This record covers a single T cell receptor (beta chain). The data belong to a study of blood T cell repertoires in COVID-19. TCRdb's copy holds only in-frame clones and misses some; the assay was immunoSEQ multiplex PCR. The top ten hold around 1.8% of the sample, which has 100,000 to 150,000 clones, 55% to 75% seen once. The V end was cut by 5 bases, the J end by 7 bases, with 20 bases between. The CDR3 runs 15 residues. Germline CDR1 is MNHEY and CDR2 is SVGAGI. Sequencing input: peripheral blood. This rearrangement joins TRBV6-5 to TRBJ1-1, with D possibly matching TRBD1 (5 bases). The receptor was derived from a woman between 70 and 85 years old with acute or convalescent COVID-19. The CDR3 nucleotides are TGTGCCAGCAGTACCTTAAGCGGGGGGAAGGGTGAAGCTTTCTTT. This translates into CASSTLSGGKGEAFF.